This entry is about one T cell receptor beta chain. These data originate in a study of shared clonotypes between healthy human individuals. On the study more broadly: Each donor contributed plates that comprised three CD4 naive, three CD4 memory, two CD8 naive and one CD8 memory.

Trimming stripped 6 bases from V and 0 bases from J, with 17 bases between. Germline CDR1 reads SGHRS; CDR2 reads YFSETQ. The CDR3 extends over 16 amino acids. Sequencing was performed with immunoSEQ multiplex PCR; in TCRdb, only in-frame clones are kept and a portion is missing. The sample includes roughly 2 million clones, approximately 96% of them seen just once. Healthy adults negative for HIV, lacking recent acute infections or vaccinations, served as donors. The clonotype comes from a man younger than 35 in good health. The sequenced sample consisted of naive CD4+ T cells sorted from blood. Subset: CD45RA+ positively selected. The chain is built from TRBV5-1 and TRBJ2-3, with D perhaps given as TRBD1 or TRBD2 (6 bases each). CDR3 protein: CASTRAGGLSTDTQYF. For the CDR3, the DNA is TGCGCCAGCACCCGGGCCGGGGGCCTTAGCACAGATACGCAGTATTTT.